This T cell receptor (beta chain) emerged from a study of response to subunit inactivated influenza vaccine. TCRdb used MiXCR to reprocess the RT-PCR reads, holding one entry per CDR3 protein. This table has about 700,000 distinct CDR3 sequences, 15% to 18% appearing once. Per the germline V gene, CDR1 is SQVTM and CDR2 is ANQGSEA. Trimming left V 6 bases short and J 2 bases short, with 13 bases between. The CDR3 is made up of 13 amino acids. This clonotype was picked up a small number of times. This TCR came from a man aged 45 to 65 who received an inactivated influenza vaccine. The V and J genes are TRBV29-1 and TRBJ1-2, with D maybe TRBD1 (6 bases). The specimen comprised PBMCs from blood, sampled 11 to 12 days after vaccination. The CDR3 DNA reads as TGCAGCGTGGGGGGCAGGACCAACTATGGCTACACCTTC. Protein: CSVGGRTNYGYTF.